The 32 T cell receptor beta chains below all came from one sample that was sequenced in a study of beta chain features in type 1 diabetes. Expressed TCRB transcripts got sequenced, as all isolated RNA was reverse transcribed. This table comes from immunoSEQ multiplex PCR, and its TCRdb copy is limited to in-frame clones, with some not included. The table lists about 710,000 clones, roughly 13% of them singletons, with just under 0.04% in the top ten. Study results and caveats: Moderate yet significant TCRB CDR3 shortening was seen in Type 1 diabetes patients in all four CD4+ subsets.

These receptors' targets are unknown. The sequencing sample was made of naive CD4+ T cells from blood. These receptors were collected from a man in his late teens or twenties with type 1 diabetes.

This chain connects TRBV19 to TRBJ1-2; D call uncertain. The CDR3 runs 12 residues. Germline loops: CDR1 LNHDA, CDR2 SQIVND (reference sequence). Trimming took off 5 bases at V and 2 bases at J, with 6 bases between the two ends. CDR3 DNA sequence: TGTGCCAGTAGTGCACGAAACTATGGCTACACCTTC. It encodes CASSARNYGYTF.

The chain couples TRBV27 to TRBJ2-5; maybe TRBD2 (6 bases). CDR1 and CDR2 (germline): MNHEY, SMNVEV (reference sequence). The ends were cut back, 5 bases at V and 1 base at J, with 11 bases in the middle. This CDR3 spans 14 amino acids. This chain's CDR3 is CASSGLAAQETQYF. In DNA form, the CDR3 reads TGTGCCAGCAGTGGGTTAGCGGCCCAAGAGACCCAGTACTTC.

A few counts support this clone. This chain connects TRBV4-3 to TRBJ1-2; possibly TRBD1 for D (5 bases). The CDR3 loop spans 15 amino acids. Germline V gives CDR1 LGHNA, CDR2 YSLEER. The ends were cut back, 4 bases at V and 7 bases at J, with 19 bases in the middle. The chain's CDR3 is CASSPYPRETSGYTF. DNA for the CDR3: TGCGCCAGCAGCCCTTACCCCAGGGAAACGAGTGGCTACACCTTC.

This clone occurred a few times. The V and J genes are TRBV6-5 and TRBJ2-3, with 7 bases matching TRBD1. V was pared by 5 bases and J by 8 bases, with 10 bases of the junction left unmatched. CDR1 MNHEY and CDR2 SVGAGI come from the germline V gene. CDR3 length: 14 residues. As DNA, the CDR3 is TGTGCCAGCAGTCTAAGGGACAGCCCCGCTACGCAGTATTTT. Its protein product is CASSLRDSPATQYF.

The chain joins TRBV2 to TRBJ1-1, with D unresolved. Germline lookup yields CDR1 SNHLY and CDR2 FYNNEI. There are 14 residues in the CDR3. V shed 1 base and J shed 4 bases, with 10 bases lying between them. CDR3 region: CASSEVSPATEAFF. The CDR3 nucleotides read TGTGCCAGCAGTGAAGTATCCCCGGCCACTGAAGCTTTCTTT.

CDR3 in DNA: TGCGCCAGCAGCCAAAGGGACAGCAATCAGCCCCAGCATTTT. This codes for CASSQRDSNQPQHF. The rearrangement joins TRBV4-1 to TRBJ1-5, with a tentative D call TRBD1 (5 bases). Germline lookup yields CDR1 MGHRA and CDR2 YSYEKL. V was trimmed by 2 bases and J by 1 base, leaving 6 bases between them. This CDR3 comprises 14 residues.

This chain uses TRBV10-3 with TRBJ2-7, with 10 bases matching TRBD2. This CDR3 is built from 13 residues. Per the germline V gene, CDR1 is ENHRY and CDR2 is SYGVKD. V gave up 8 bases and J gave up 0 bases; unmatched junction bases: 1. In nucleotides, the CDR3 is TGTGCCATCGCTAGCGGGAGCTCCTACGAGCAGTACTTC. This translates into CAIASGSSYEQYF.

The chain joins TRBV29-1 to TRBJ2-5; TRBD2 might be the D (5 bases). The germline V and J ends were trimmed by 4 bases and 5 bases, with 11 bases remaining between them. The CDR3 runs 12 residues. Germline V gives CDR1 SQVTM, CDR2 ANQGSEA. The CDR3 sequence: CSVADSGETQYF. The CDR3 DNA reads as TGCAGCGTTGCGGACTCCGGGGAGACCCAGTACTTC.

The chain combines TRBV29-1 with TRBJ1-1; D remains ambiguous. Germline CDR1 and CDR2: SQVTM and ANQGSEA. The CDR3 runs to 10 residues. V was cut by 8 bases and J by 3 bases, with 7 bases left in between. The CDR3 here is CSISYTEAFF. The CDR3, as DNA: TGCAGCATCAGTTACACTGAAGCTTTCTTT. Full variable domain (remainder filled in from reference TRBV29-1 and TRBJ1-1): SAVISQKPSRDICQRGTSLTIQCQVDSQVTMMFWYRQQPGQSLTLIATANQGSEATYESGFVIDKFPISRPNLTFSTLTVSNMSPEDSSIYLCSISYTEAFFGQGTRLTVV.

This sequence joins TRBV27 and TRBJ2-1; D is unresolved. There are 13 residues in the CDR3. Germline V gene data show CDR1 as MNHEY and CDR2 as SMNVEV (reference sequence). Trimming cost V 8 bases and J 3 bases, with 11 bases left between them. CDR3 sequence (DNA): TGTGCCAGCCGAGACTCCTACTACAATGAGCAGTTCTTC. This codes for CASRDSYYNEQFF.

This clone was found a few times. The chain is built from TRBV5-1 and TRBJ2-7; no reliable D call. This CDR3 region has 14 residues. Trimming pared 2 bases from V and 2 bases from J, leaving 11 bases between. The germline V gene has CDR1 SGHRS and CDR2 YFSETQ. The CDR3 DNA sequence: TGCGCCAGCAGCTTCACTCGGAGTACCTACGAGCAGTACTTC. Its protein product is CASSFTRSTYEQYF.

The table lists this clone with a few counts. V and J are TRBV2 and TRBJ2-1; no reliable D call. V lost 7 bases and J 6 bases, leaving 7 bases between the germline ends. The CDR3 contains 11 residues. CDR1 and CDR2 from the germline V gene are SNHLY and FYNNEI. As DNA, the CDR3 is TGTGCCAGCACCCGGACCAATGAGCAGTTCTTC. It codes for CASTRTNEQFF.

The chain's CDR3 is CSVLGQFNTDTQYF. CDR3 bases: TGCAGCGTTCTCGGACAGTTTAACACAGATACGCAGTATTTT. The V gene is TRBV29-1, the J gene TRBJ2-3; possibly TRBD1 for D (6 bases). Trimming shortened V by 5 bases and J by 2 bases, and 14 bases separated the two germline ends. The length of the CDR3 is 14 residues. Germline CDR1 SQVTM, CDR2 ANQGSEA.

The rearrangement links TRBV6-5 to TRBJ1-2; D is unresolved. The V gene's germline CDR1 is MNHEY and CDR2 SVGAGI. CDR3 size: 13 residues. Trimming pared 6 bases from V and 8 bases from J, leaving 16 bases between. The CDR3 nucleotides are TGTGCCAGCAGCAACGGGGTGAATCAGGGCTACACCTTC. Translation gives CASSNGVNQGYTF.

This clone appeared a few times. The chain links TRBV27 to TRBJ2-1, with TRBD1 as a possible D gene (5 bases). The V end lost 2 bases, the J end lost 0 bases, and 14 bases lay between the germline ends. Germline values: CDR1 MNHEY, CDR2 SMNVEV (reference sequence). This CDR3 region has 17 residues. CDR3 nucleotides: TGTGCCAGCAGTTTACCTAAGACAGCAAGCTCCTACAATGAGCAGTTCTTC. The encoded protein is CASSLPKTASSYNEQFF.

The J gene is TRBJ1-1, the V gene TRBV12-5; D uncertain. This CDR3 region has 12 residues. Trimming removed 1 base at V and 5 bases at J, with 5 bases between. Germline CDR1 reads LGHNT; CDR2 reads FRNRAP. The DNA of the CDR3 is TGTGCTAGTGGTTTGGGGTGGACTGAAGCTTTCTTT. This encodes CASGLGWTEAFF.

This clone has a handful of counts. The sample carries other DNA sequences with the same CDR3. The V call is TRBV7-2, the J call TRBJ2-5; D call uncertain. The CDR3 spans 13 residues. V was shortened by 0 bases and J by 1 base, with 3 bases between the two germline ends. CDR1 and CDR2 from the germline V gene are SGHTA and FQGNSA. In DNA, the CDR3 is TGTGCCAGCAGCTTAGCGTTCCAAGAGACCCAGTACTTC. Its protein product is CASSLAFQETQYF.

This clone was counted between two and nine times. The V and J genes are TRBV7-8 and TRBJ1-2, with D unclear. The V end was cut by 1 base, the J end by 5 bases, with 14 bases between. The germline V gene has CDR1 SGHVS and CDR2 FQNEAQ. This CDR3 contains 15 residues. The CDR3 DNA follows: TGTGCCAGCAGCTTAGGAACCGGGGTTAGATATGGCTACACCTTC. Encoded protein: CASSLGTGVRYGYTF.

In its sample, this clone was seen a few times. The genes are TRBV19 and TRBJ2-2; 7 bases are shared with TRBD1. The J segment lost 1 base and the V segment lost 5 bases, leaving 4 bases of the junction unmatched. Per germline, CDR1 LNHDA and CDR2 SQIVND (reference sequence). The CDR3 has 15 amino acids. As DNA, the CDR3 is TGTGCCAGTAGTCCGTGGACAGGGAACACCGGGGAGCTGTTTTTT. Amino acids: CASSPWTGNTGELFF.

The gene calls are TRBV7-9 and TRBJ2-5; no firm D call. CDR1 is SEHNR and CDR2 is FQNEAQ in the germline V gene (reference sequence). The length of the CDR3 is 12 residues. Trimming shortened V by 0 bases and J by 5 bases, and 4 bases separated the two germline ends. The CDR3, as DNA: TGTGCCAGCAGCTTAGCATTCGAGACCCAGTACTTC. Its protein is CASSLAFETQYF.

This clone has more than one count but fewer than ten. V is TRBV7-2 and J is TRBJ2-5; D is possibly TRBD2 (5 bases). The CDR3 is made up of 13 amino acids. The germline V and J ends were trimmed by 2 bases and 5 bases, with 9 bases remaining between them. CDR1 is SGHTA, CDR2 FQGNSA, per germline. In DNA form, the CDR3 reads TGTGCCAGCAGCTTATACTCGGGGGAGACCCAGTACTTC. It translates to CASSLYSGETQYF.

The chain couples TRBV28 to TRBJ1-6; TRBD1 is a possible D gene (5 bases). This CDR3 has 15 amino acids. Looked up from germline, CDR1 is MDHEN and CDR2 is SYDVKM. Trimming removed 5 bases at V and 8 bases at J, with 16 bases between. The CDR3 spells CASSLDGRADSPLHF. The CDR3 DNA reads TGTGCCAGCAGTCTTGACGGCAGGGCTGATTCACCCCTCCACTTT.

This clone was seen only a few times. The chain links TRBV6-6 to TRBJ2-6; D possibly uses TRBD1 or TRBD2 (5 bases each). Germline CDR1 reads MNHNY; CDR2 reads SVGAGI (reference sequence). Deletions cut 5 bases from V and 12 bases from J, with 17 bases between. There are 14 residues in the CDR3. The CDR3 is CASSDGDRFPVLTF. The CDR3 DNA sequence: TGTGCCAGCAGTGACGGGGACCGTTTCCCCGTCCTGACTTTC.

This clone was seen a handful of times. V is TRBV28 and J is TRBJ1-1; unclear D gene. The V end was cut by 1 base, the J end by 3 bases, with 9 bases between. CDR3 length: 14 residues. Germline V lookup: CDR1 MDHEN, CDR2 SYDVKM. As DNA, the CDR3 is TGTGCCAGCAGTTTATCGGGTAGAGACACTGAAGCTTTCTTT. This sequence encodes CASSLSGRDTEAFF.

The chain couples TRBV21-1 to TRBJ2-1; TRBD1, the D gene given by the table, was not confirmed from the DNA. TRBV21-1 is labeled a pseudogene. CDR3 length: 16 residues. CDR3 DNA: TGTGCCAGCAGCACTACCGGGACAGGGAAATACAATGAGCAGTTCTTC. It encodes CASSTTGTGKYNEQFF.

V usage is TRBV29-1 and J usage is TRBJ2-3; 10 bases are a match to TRBD1. Germline CDR1 reads SQVTM; CDR2 reads ANQGSEA. This CDR3 comprises 16 residues. The ends lost 4 bases at V and 0 bases at J; junction bases unmatched: 7. Written as DNA, the CDR3 is TGCAGCGTTGCGTTGAGACAGGGGGCTAGCACAGATACGCAGTATTTT. Translating it yields CSVALRQGASTDTQYF.

This clone has more than one count but fewer than ten. The chain has TRBV6-5 and TRBJ2-7; D is uncertain. Trimming pared 0 bases from V and 6 bases from J, leaving 18 bases between. This CDR3 is built from 16 residues. Germline V gene data show CDR1 as MNHEY and CDR2 as SVGAGI. CDR3 nucleotides: TGTGCCAGCAGTTACTCCCCAGAGGTACCGCCGGCCGAGCAGTACTTC. This codes for CASSYSPEVPPAEQYF.

This clone was seen only a few times. V usage is TRBV6-6 and J usage is TRBJ2-4; D remains ambiguous. Per the germline V gene, CDR1 is MNHNY and CDR2 is SVGAGI (reference sequence). V gave up 4 bases and J gave up 0 bases, with 4 bases separating them. The CDR3 spans 13 residues. DNA of the CDR3: TGTGCCAGCAGTTGGGTAGCCAAAAACATTCAGTACTTC. It codes for CASSWVAKNIQYF.

This clone was seen a few times. The chain is built from TRBV6-5 and TRBJ1-6, with TRBD1 as a possible D gene (6 bases). V dropped 0 bases and J dropped 10 bases, with 16 bases sitting between them. CDR3 length: 16 amino acids. Germline-derived CDR1 and CDR2 are MNHEY and SVGAGI. CDR3 DNA: TGTGCCAGCAGTTACTCGATCCGCCGGGGGACATCACCCCTCCACTTT. Its protein is CASSYSIRRGTSPLHF.

V usage is TRBV28 and J usage is TRBJ1-2; no reliable D call. The length of the CDR3 is 15 residues. Germline V gene lookup returns CDR1 MDHEN and CDR2 SYDVKM. With 6 bases removed from V and 2 bases from J, the gap between germline ends came to 16 bases. Here the CDR3 reads CASSGARLANYGYTF. Here the CDR3 DNA reads TGTGCCAGCAGCGGTGCAAGGCTGGCAAACTATGGCTACACCTTC.

This clone has more than one count but fewer than ten. The CDR3 here is CASSRWTSSTDTQYF. The CDR3 DNA follows: TGTGCCAGCAGCCGATGGACCTCTAGCACAGATACGCAGTATTTT. This sequence joins TRBV7-2 and TRBJ2-3; no clear D. The CDR3 is 15 amino acids. Trimming took 5 bases from V and 0 from J, leaving 12 bases between them. CDR1 SGHTA and CDR2 FQGNSA come from the germline V gene.

The CDR3 coding sequence is TGTGCCAGCAGCCCCCGGGACGGTTCCTACGAGCAGTACTTC. It codes for CASSPRDGSYEQYF. The chain recombines TRBV7-3 with TRBJ2-7; perhaps D is TRBD1 or TRBD2 (5 bases each). This CDR3 spans 14 amino acids. Germline values: CDR1 SGHTA, CDR2 FQGTGA. V was clipped by 5 bases and J by 1 base, with 12 bases between them.